This T cell receptor beta chain was profiled in a study of cytomegalovirus exposure and HLA in healthy donors. This clone was picked up a small number of times. As yet, its antigen is unknown. With 3 bases clipped from V and 0 bases from J, the junction kept 3 bases outside the gene matches. Germline V gene lookup returns CDR1 LNHNV and CDR2 YYDKDF (reference sequence). This CDR3 is 15 amino acids long. Primers included in the PCR were 60 Vbeta and 13 Jbeta primers. The assay was immunoSEQ multiplex PCR, and TCRdb's table has in-frame clones only and misses some. Of 140,000 to 150,000 clones listed, 78% were seen once; the top ten hold 3%. Findings and caveats of the study: An analysis was carried out at a later point. It showed that HLA-associated TCR beta chains were more clonally expanded than equally common non-associated chains.

The sequencing sample was made of PBMCs. The TCR originated in a middle-aged man in good health and CMV-seropositive. This sequence joins TRBV15 and TRBJ1-2; 8 bases agree with TRBD1. The CDR3 bases are TGTGCCACCAGCAGGAGGACAGGGACTAACTATGGCTACACCTTC. Translating gives CATSRRTGTNYGYTF.